The 12 T cell receptor beta chains in this list originate from one sample, sequenced in a study of blood T cell repertoires in COVID-19. The method was immunoSEQ multiplex PCR; TCRdb's version includes in-frame clones alone and lacks a portion of them. Of hundreds of thousands of clones listed, over 75% are singletons. Specimen: PBMCs or T cells enriched from blood (not recorded which). These receptor sequences come from a woman aged 40 to 50 who had recovered from COVID-19.

V is TRBV4-3 and J is TRBJ1-5, with D unresolved. The CDR3 consists of 14 residues. Germline loops: CDR1 LGHNA, CDR2 YSLEER. V was trimmed by 0 bases and J by 2 bases, leaving 5 bases between them. CDR3 bases: TGCGCCAGCAGCCAAGAGATAGGCAATCAGCCCCAGCATTTT. Translation gives CASSQEIGNQPQHF.

The chain is built from TRBV5-1 and TRBJ2-2; TRBD1 matches 7 bases. Germline CDR1 is SGHRS and CDR2 is YFSETQ. CDR3 size: 15 residues. The V gene end was trimmed by 7 bases and the J gene end by 6 bases; junction bases not matched to a gene: 12. CDR3 DNA: TGCGCCAGCGCTAGAGACAGGGTGGTGGCCGGGGAGCTGTTTTTT. It codes for CASARDRVVAGELFF.

The CDR3 nucleotides are TGCAGCGCCGGACAGGGGGTAAACTATGGCTACACCTTC. Its translation is CSAGQGVNYGYTF. This chain uses TRBV29-1 with TRBJ1-2; TRBD1 matches 10 bases. The CDR3 is 13 residues long. Germline V CDR1 and CDR2: SQVTM, ANQGSEA. The V gene end was trimmed by 7 bases and the J gene end by 2 bases; junction bases not matched to a gene: 4. Complete variable domain (other parts from reference TRBV29-1 and TRBJ1-2): SAVISQKPSRDICQRGTSLTIQCQVDSQVTMMFWYRQQPGQSLTLIATANQGSEATYESGFVIDKFPISRPNLTFSTLTVSNMSPEDSSIYLCSAGQGVNYGYTFGSGTRLTVV.

The gene calls are TRBV5-4 and TRBJ2-7; TRBD2 matches at 13 bases. The CDR3 sequence is 16 residues long. Germline V gene lookup returns CDR1 SGHNT and CDR2 YYREEE (reference sequence). The J segment lost 6 bases and the V segment lost 2 bases, leaving 8 bases of the junction unmatched. CDR3 amino acids: CASSFVSGLAGFEQYF. The CDR3, as DNA: TGTGCCAGCAGCTTTGTCTCGGGACTAGCGGGGTTCGAGCAGTACTTC.

This clone occurred once. As DNA, the CDR3 is TGTGCCAGCAGTTACTCGGGACTCACTGAAGCTTTCTTT. It codes for CASSYSGLTEAFF. This rearrangement joins TRBV6-5 to TRBJ1-1; tentative D call: TRBD1 (5 bases). The V end lost 0 bases, the J end lost 4 bases, and 6 bases lay between the germline ends. CDR1 MNHEY and CDR2 SVGAGI come from the germline V gene. This CDR3 contains 13 residues.

The chain uses TRBV10-3 and TRBJ1-1, with a possible D match to TRBD1 (6 bases). Germline assignment: CDR1 ENHRY and CDR2 SYGVKD. Trimming stripped 0 bases from V and 7 bases from J, with 12 bases between. The CDR3 consists of 14 residues. The CDR3 bases are TGTGCCATCAGTGAGTCCCGGCCAGGGGATGAAGCTTTCTTT. This sequence encodes CAISESRPGDEAFF.

The CDR3 DNA sequence: TGTGCCAGCAGTGAAAGCGGGGCCCGTCAGTACTTC. Protein product: CASSESGARQYF. V usage is TRBV2 and J usage is TRBJ2-4, with 7 bases aligning to TRBD2. Looked up from germline, CDR1 is SNHLY and CDR2 is FYNNEI. V lost 2 bases to trimming and J lost 12 bases; unmatched junction nucleotides: 4. The CDR3 is 12 amino acids.

The chain links TRBV6-1 to TRBJ2-7; 12 bases match TRBD1. V shed 3 bases, J shed 5 bases, and the junction held 5 bases outside the gene matches. CDR3 length: 15 amino acids. Germline V CDR1 and CDR2: MNHNS, SASEGT. The CDR3 DNA reads TGTGCCAGCAGTGATAAGGGACAGGGGGCTCACGAGCAGTACTTC. It specifies CASSDKGQGAHEQYF.

The CDR3 here is CASSLIHRKPQETQYF. The CDR3 DNA sequence: TGTGCCAGCAGTTTAATTCACAGGAAACCCCAAGAGACCCAGTACTTC. This chain links TRBV28 with TRBJ2-5, with D perhaps matching TRBD1 (5 bases). Trimming stripped 2 bases from V and 1 base from J, with 14 bases between. The germline V gene has CDR1 MDHEN and CDR2 SYDVKM. This CDR3 comprises 16 residues.

The rearrangement joins TRBV29-1 to TRBJ1-1; tentatively, D is TRBD1 (6 bases). The V gene lost 6 bases and the J gene lost 3 bases, with 14 bases spanning the gap. The CDR3 sequence is 13 residues long. Germline V gene data show CDR1 as SQVTM and CDR2 as ANQGSEA. In DNA, the CDR3 is TGCAGCGTCGCAAGTACAGGGTACACTGAAGCTTTCTTT. The encoded protein is CSVASTGYTEAFF.

V and J are TRBV25-1 and TRBJ2-1; the match to TRBD2 covers 8 bases. The CDR3 has 15 amino acids. Germline V gene sequence: CDR1 MGHDK, CDR2 SYGVNS. V gave up 4 bases and J gave up 6 bases; unmatched junction bases: 8. CDR3 sequence reads: CASSGAGVRSNEQFF. CDR3 nucleotide sequence: TGTGCCAGCAGTGGAGCGGGAGTCCGGTCCAATGAGCAGTTCTTC.

The rearrangement links TRBV6-2 or TRBV6-3 to TRBJ2-5, with 8 bases lining up with TRBD1. V was pared by 6 bases and J by 0 bases, with 3 bases of the junction left unmatched. The CDR3 loop spans 14 amino acids. CDR1 is MNHEY and CDR2 is SVGEGT in the germline V gene. The DNA of the CDR3 is TGTGCCAGCAGCCGGACAGGGTACCAAGAGACCCAGTACTTC. As protein: CASSRTGYQETQYF.